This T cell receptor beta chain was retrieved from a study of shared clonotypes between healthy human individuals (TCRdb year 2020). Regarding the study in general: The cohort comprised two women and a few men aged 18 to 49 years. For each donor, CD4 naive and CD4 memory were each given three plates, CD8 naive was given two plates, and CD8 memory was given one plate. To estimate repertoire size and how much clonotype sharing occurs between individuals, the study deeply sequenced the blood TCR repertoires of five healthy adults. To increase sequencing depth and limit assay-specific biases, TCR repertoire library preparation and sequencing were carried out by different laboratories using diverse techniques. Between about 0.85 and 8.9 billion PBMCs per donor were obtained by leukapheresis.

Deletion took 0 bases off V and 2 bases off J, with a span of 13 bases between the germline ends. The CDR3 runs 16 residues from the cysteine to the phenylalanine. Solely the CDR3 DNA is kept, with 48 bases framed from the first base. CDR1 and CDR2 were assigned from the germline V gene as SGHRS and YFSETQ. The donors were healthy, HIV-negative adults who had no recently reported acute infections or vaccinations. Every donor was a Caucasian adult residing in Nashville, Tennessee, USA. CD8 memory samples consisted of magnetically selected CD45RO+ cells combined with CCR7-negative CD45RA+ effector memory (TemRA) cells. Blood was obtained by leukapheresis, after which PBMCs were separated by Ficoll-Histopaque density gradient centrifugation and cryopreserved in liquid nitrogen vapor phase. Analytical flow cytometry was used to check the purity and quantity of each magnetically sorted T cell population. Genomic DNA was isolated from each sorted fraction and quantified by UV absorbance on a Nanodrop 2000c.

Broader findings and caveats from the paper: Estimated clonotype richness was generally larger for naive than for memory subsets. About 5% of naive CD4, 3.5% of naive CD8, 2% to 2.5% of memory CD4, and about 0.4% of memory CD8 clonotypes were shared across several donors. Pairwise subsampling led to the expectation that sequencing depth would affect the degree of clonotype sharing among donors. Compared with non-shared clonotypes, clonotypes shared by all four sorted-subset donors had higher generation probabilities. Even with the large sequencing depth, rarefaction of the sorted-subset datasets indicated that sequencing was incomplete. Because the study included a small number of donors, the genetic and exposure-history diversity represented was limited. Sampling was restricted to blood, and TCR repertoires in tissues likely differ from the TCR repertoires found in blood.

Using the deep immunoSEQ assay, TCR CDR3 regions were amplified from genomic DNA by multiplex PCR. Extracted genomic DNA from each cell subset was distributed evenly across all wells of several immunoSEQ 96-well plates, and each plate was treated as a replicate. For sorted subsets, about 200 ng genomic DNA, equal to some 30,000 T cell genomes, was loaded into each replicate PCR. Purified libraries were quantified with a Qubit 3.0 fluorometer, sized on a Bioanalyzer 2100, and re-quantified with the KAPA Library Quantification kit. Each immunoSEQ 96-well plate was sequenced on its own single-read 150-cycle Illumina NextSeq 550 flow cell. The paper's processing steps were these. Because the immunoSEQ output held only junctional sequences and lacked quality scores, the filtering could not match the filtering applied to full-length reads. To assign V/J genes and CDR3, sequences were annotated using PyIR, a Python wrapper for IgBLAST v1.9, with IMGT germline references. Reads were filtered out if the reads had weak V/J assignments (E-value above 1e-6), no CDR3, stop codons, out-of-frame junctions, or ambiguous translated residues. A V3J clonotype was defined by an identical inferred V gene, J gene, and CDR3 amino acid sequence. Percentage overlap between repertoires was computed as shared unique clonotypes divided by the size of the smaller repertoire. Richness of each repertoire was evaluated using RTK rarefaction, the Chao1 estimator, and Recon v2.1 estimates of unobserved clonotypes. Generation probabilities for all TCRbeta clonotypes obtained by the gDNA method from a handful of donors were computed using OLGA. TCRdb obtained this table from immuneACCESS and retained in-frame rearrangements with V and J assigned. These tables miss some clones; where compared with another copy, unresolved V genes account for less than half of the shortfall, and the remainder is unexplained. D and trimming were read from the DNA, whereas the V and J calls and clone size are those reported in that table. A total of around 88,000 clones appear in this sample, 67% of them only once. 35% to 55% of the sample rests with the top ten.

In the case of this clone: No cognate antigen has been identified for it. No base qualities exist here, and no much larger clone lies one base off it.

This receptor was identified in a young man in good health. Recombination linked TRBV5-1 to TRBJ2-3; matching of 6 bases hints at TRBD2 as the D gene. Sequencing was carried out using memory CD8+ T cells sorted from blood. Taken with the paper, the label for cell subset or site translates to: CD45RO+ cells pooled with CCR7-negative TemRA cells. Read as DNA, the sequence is TGCGCCAGCAGCTTGGCCAATCTAGCGAACACAGATACGCAGTATTTT. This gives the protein CASSLANLANTDTQYF.